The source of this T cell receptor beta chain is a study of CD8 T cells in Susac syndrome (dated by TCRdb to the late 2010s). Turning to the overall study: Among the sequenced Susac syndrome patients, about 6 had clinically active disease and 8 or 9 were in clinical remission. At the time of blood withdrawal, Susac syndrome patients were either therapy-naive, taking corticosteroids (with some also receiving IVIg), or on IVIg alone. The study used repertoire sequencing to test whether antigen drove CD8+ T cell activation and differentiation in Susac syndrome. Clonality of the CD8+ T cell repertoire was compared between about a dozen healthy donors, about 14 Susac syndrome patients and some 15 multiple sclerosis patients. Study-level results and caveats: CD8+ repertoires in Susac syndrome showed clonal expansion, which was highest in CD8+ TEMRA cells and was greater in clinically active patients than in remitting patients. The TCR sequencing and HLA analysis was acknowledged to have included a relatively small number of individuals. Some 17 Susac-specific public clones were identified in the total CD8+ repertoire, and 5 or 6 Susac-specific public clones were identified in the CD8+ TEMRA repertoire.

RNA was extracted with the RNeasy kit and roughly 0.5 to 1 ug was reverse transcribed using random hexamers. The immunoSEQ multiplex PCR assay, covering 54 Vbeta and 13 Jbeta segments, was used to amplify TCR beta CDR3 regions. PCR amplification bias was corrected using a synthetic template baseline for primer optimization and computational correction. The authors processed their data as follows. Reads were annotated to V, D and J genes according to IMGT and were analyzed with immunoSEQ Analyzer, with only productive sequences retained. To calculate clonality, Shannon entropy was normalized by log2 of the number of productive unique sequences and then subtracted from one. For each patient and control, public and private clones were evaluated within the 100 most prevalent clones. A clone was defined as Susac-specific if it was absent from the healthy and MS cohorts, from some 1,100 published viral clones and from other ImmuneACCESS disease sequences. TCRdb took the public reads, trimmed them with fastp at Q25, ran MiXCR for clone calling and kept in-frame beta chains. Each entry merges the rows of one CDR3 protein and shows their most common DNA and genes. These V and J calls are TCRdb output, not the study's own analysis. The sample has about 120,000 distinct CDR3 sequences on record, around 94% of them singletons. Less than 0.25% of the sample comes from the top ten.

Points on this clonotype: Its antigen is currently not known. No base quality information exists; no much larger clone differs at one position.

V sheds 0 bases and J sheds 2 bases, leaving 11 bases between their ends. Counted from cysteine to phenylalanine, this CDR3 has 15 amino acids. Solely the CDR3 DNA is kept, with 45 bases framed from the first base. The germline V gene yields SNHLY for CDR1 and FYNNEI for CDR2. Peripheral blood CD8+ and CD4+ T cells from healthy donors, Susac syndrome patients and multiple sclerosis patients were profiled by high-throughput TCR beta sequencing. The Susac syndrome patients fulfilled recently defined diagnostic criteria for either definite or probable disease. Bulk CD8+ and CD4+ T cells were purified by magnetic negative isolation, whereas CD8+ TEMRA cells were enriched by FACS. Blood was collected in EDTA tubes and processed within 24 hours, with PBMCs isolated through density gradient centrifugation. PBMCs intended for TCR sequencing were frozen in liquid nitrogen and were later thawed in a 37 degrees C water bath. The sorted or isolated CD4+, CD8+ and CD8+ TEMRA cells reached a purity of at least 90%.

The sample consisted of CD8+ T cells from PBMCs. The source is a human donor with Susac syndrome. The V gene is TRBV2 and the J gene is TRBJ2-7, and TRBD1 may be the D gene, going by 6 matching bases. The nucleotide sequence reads TGTGCCAGCAGTGAAGCTTCAGGGGAGACCTACGAGCAGTACTTC. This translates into CASSEASGETYEQYF.